Listed below are T cell receptor beta chains from one sample, sequenced in a study of long-term antiretroviral therapy in people with HIV. The assay was immunoSEQ multiplex PCR, and TCRdb's table has in-frame clones only and misses some. The sample includes about 19,000 clones, around 80% of them seen just once. This specimen was unsorted PBMCs, taken 2.2 years after starting antiretroviral therapy. Receptor source: a man aged 50 to 59 with HIV. Each CDR3 is given with its conserved first and last residue.

V gene: TRBV6-5; CDR3 protein: CASSSGQGYTF
V gene: TRBV5-1; CDR3 protein: CASSLEAGRGAQYF
V gene: TRBV5-5; CDR3 protein: CASSQTGDEQFF
V gene: TRBV4-3; CDR3 protein: CASSWRMGVRTRNTGELFF
V gene: TRBV19; CDR3 protein: CASSVSPWGETGANVLTF
V gene: TRBV7-2; CDR3 protein: CASSPQTGPLYGYTF
V gene: TRBV10-2; CDR3 protein: CASSDMGPLYNEQFF
V gene: TRBV28; CDR3 protein: CASSFEGLETQYF
V gene: TRBV18; CDR3 protein: CASSQGAGNQPQHF
V gene: TRBV30; CDR3 protein: CAWSSRTAGGELFF
V gene: TRBV5-1; CDR3 protein: CASSDSGSGNTIYF